The 27 T cell receptor beta chains below were found in one sample sequenced in a study of neurological immune-mediated disorders. The time point denotes: longitudinal time-point 1 (baseline). From the 5' RACE reads, TCRdb called clonotypes with MiXCR, one entry per CDR3 protein. The data hold about 49,000 distinct CDR3 sequences, with about a tenth observed a single time. Source material: PBMCs. The receptor set was obtained from a woman aged 40 to 49 in good health.

This clonotype appeared many times. The chain recombines TRBV18 with TRBJ1-1; TRBD1 might be the D (6 bases). Germline-derived CDR1 and CDR2 are KGHSH and LQKENI. CDR3 length: 15 residues. Trimming removed 3 bases at V and 6 bases at J, with 17 bases between. CDR3 sequence reads: CASSPDGGGQSEAFF. CDR3 DNA: TGTGCCAGCTCACCGGACGGGGGAGGACAGTCTGAAGCTTTCTTT.

This clonotype came up many times. This sequence joins TRBV29-1 and TRBJ2-7; D gene unclear. CDR3 size: 11 residues. Trimming took off 2 bases at V and 7 bases at J, with 9 bases between the two ends. The germline gives CDR1 SQVTM, CDR2 ANQGSEA. CDR3 coding DNA: TGCAGCGTTGAAAAGACCGGGGAGCAGTACTTC. It codes for CSVEKTGEQYF.

This clonotype is labeled as medium-sized. The chain recombines TRBV6-5 with TRBJ2-4; D might be TRBD2 (7 bases). The CDR3 consists of 14 residues. Deletions cut 4 bases from V and 8 bases from J, with 15 bases between. Looked up from germline, CDR1 is MNHEY and CDR2 is SVGAGI. CDR3 residues: CASSFGRGGDIQYF. In nucleotides, the CDR3 is TGTGCCAGCAGTTTCGGTAGGGGGGGAGACATTCAGTACTTC.

This clonotype was recorded a few times. The rearrangement links TRBV20-1 to TRBJ2-5, with D tentatively TRBD2 (6 bases). The CDR3 is 15 residues long. Trimming stripped 0 bases from V and 1 base from J, with 12 bases between. Germline CDR1 reads DFQATT; CDR2 reads SNEGSKA (reference sequence). The CDR3 region is CSARDGRESQETQYF. The DNA of the CDR3 is TGCAGTGCTAGAGATGGGCGGGAATCCCAAGAGACCCAGTACTTC.

This clonotype was found many times. The chain is built from TRBV27 and TRBJ2-7, with D hard to call. The V end was cut by 1 base, the J end by 2 bases, with 6 bases between. Germline CDR1 MNHEY, CDR2 SMNVEV (reference sequence). The CDR3 runs to 13 residues. The CDR3: CASSLFATYEQYF. CDR3 in DNA: TGTGCCAGCAGTTTATTCGCGACCTACGAGCAGTACTTC.

Details on this clonotype: The germline gene is not matched at one end of the junction; a read error may be the cause. J is TRBJ2-2 and V is TRBV5-1, with D perhaps TRBD2 (5 bases). The CDR3 totals 14 residues. The germline CDR1 and CDR2 sequences are SGHRS and YFSETQ. The CDR3: CASSLGLTTGEPFF. CDR3 coding DNA: TGCGCCAGCAGCTTGGGACTTACCACCGGGGAGCCGTTTTTT. Using reference TRBV5-1 and TRBJ2-2 for the parts outside the CDR3, the full variable domain is KAGVTQTPRYLIKTRGQQVTLSCSPISGHRSVSWYQQTPGQGLQFLFEYFSETQRNKGNFPGRFSGRQFSNSRSEMNVSTLELGDSALYLCASSLGLTTGEPFFGEGSRLTVL.

This clonotype has more than one count but fewer than ten. The chain recombines TRBV7-2 with TRBJ1-6; TRBD1 matches at 10 bases. V lost 4 bases and J lost 14; bases outside the gene matches: 11. Per germline, CDR1 SGHTA and CDR2 FQGNSA. This CDR3 has 15 amino acids. The chain's CDR3 is CASSSVWDRGRTLHF. The CDR3 DNA follows: TGTGCCAGCAGCTCAGTCTGGGACAGGGGACGGACCCTCCACTTT. The variable domain in full, completed from reference TRBV7-2 and TRBJ1-6, reads GAGVSQSPSNKVTEKGKDVELRCDPISGHTALYWYRQSLGQGLEFLIYFQGNSAPDKSGLPSDRFSAERTGGSVSTLTIQRTQQEDSAVYLCASSSVWDRGRTLHFGNGTRLTVT.

This clonotype was recorded at least ten times. The gene calls are TRBV29-1 and TRBJ1-1; maybe TRBD1 (5 bases). CDR1 is SQVTM and CDR2 is ANQGSEA in the germline V gene. This CDR3 comprises 13 residues. Between the trimmed V and J ends, which lost 8 bases and 4 bases, there was a span of 17 bases. CDR3 DNA sequence: TGCAGCTCGTGCTTCAGGGTGGCCACTGAAGCTTTCTTT. This gives the protein CSSCFRVATEAFF.

As to this clonotype: The junction departs from the called germline gene at one end, perhaps through a read error. The V call is TRBV5-1, the J call TRBJ2-3, with 7 positions matching TRBD2. Germline values: CDR1 SGHRS, CDR2 YFSETQ. CDR3 length: 17 amino acids. CDR3 region: CASSLESGTISTDTHYF. The CDR3 DNA is TGCGCCAGCAGCTTGGAATCCGGGACTATCAGTACAGATACGCATTATTTT.

This clonotype was found many times. V usage is TRBV7-2 and J usage is TRBJ2-7, with TRBD2 matching over 10 bases. The CDR3 loop spans 16 amino acids. V was pared by 5 bases and J by 2 bases, with 9 bases of the junction left unmatched. Per germline, CDR1 SGHTA and CDR2 FQGNSA. The CDR3 coding sequence is TGTGCCAGCAGCCCTCTAGCGGGGGCTGTCACCTACGAGCAGTACTTC. Residues: CASSPLAGAVTYEQYF.

This clonotype was detected ten times or more. The chain employs TRBV19 and TRBJ1-1, with D possibly matching TRBD1 (6 bases). Trimming left V 5 bases short and J 4 bases short, with 11 bases between. The CDR3 spans 13 residues. Germline assignment: CDR1 LNHDA and CDR2 SQIVND (reference sequence). Written as DNA, the CDR3 is TGTGCCAGTAGTCACAGGGAGGTCACTGAAGCTTTCTTT. Its translation: CASSHREVTEAFF.

This clonotype was found many times. V and J are TRBV6-5 and TRBJ2-7; D is unclear. CDR1 and CDR2 (germline): MNHEY, SVGAGI. The CDR3 has 14 residues. Trimming removed 2 bases at V and 5 bases at J, with 13 bases between. In DNA, the CDR3 is TGTGCCAGCAGTTACACCGGACCCCGGGACGAGCAGTACTTC. It codes for CASSYTGPRDEQYF.

The table lists this clonotype with many counts. The rearrangement links TRBV4-3 to TRBJ2-1; 9 bases match TRBD2. Germline V gene data show CDR1 as LGHNA and CDR2 as YSLEER. Losses at the gene ends were 3 bases for V and 5 bases for J; bases not matched to a gene: 8. The CDR3 totals 16 residues. CDR3 in DNA: TGCGCCAGCAGCCAGGTGGGCAGCGGGAGGAACAATGAGCAGTTCTTC. Its translation is CASSQVGSGRNNEQFF.

Many counts were recorded for this clonotype. The chain recombines TRBV20-1 with TRBJ2-2, with unresolved D. CDR1 DFQATT and CDR2 SNEGSKA come from the germline V gene (reference sequence). This CDR3 is built from 13 residues. Trimming shortened V by 6 bases and J by 4 bases, and 12 bases separated the two germline ends. CDR3 in amino acids: CSAIEPPTGELFF. The CDR3 DNA follows: TGCAGTGCCATCGAACCTCCCACCGGGGAGCTGTTTTTT.

This clonotype was seen many times. The V call is TRBV12-3 or TRBV12-4, the J call TRBJ2-1; 8 bases are a match to TRBD2. The CDR3 is made up of 13 amino acids. The V gene end was trimmed by 2 bases and the J gene end by 9 bases; junction bases not matched to a gene: 3. CDR3 DNA: TGTGCCAGCAGTTTATCCGCGGGGGGTGAGCAGTTCTTC. This codes for CASSLSAGGEQFF.

This clonotype was counted ten times or more. The rearrangement links TRBV5-1 to TRBJ1-1; no definite D call. CDR3 size: 13 residues. CDR1 SGHRS and CDR2 YFSETQ come from the germline V gene. Trimming shortened V by 0 bases and J by 0 bases, and 3 bases separated the two germline ends. The CDR3 is CASSLEVNTEAFF. The CDR3 DNA reads as TGCGCCAGCAGCTTGGAGGTGAACACTGAAGCTTTCTTT.

This clonotype was counted at least ten times. The chain recombines TRBV5-1 with TRBJ1-1; 8 nucleotides match TRBD1. This CDR3 region has 16 residues. Per the germline V gene, CDR1 is SGHRS and CDR2 is YFSETQ. The V gene end was trimmed by 4 bases and the J gene end by 2 bases; junction bases not matched to a gene: 10. The CDR3 region has the DNA TGCGCCAGCAGCCGAGGACAGGGAGGCCCCAACACTGAAGCTTTCTTT. Amino acid sequence: CASSRGQGGPNTEAFF.

There are many counts of this clonotype. This chain connects TRBV28 to TRBJ2-4; 8 nucleotides align to TRBD1. V shed 6 bases and J 2 bases; nucleotides not matched to a gene: 3. Germline V lookup: CDR1 MDHEN, CDR2 SYDVKM. The CDR3 covers 14 residues. Here the CDR3 reads CASRQGATKNIQYF. Here the CDR3 DNA reads TGTGCCAGCAGGCAGGGGGCAACCAAAAACATTCAGTACTTC.

This clonotype was picked up many times. The gene calls are TRBV10-2 and TRBJ2-7; 9 bases match TRBD2. This CDR3 has 14 amino acids. Germline V gives CDR1 WSHSY, CDR2 SAAADI. Losses at the gene ends were 3 bases for V and 4 bases for J; bases not matched to a gene: 4. For the CDR3, the DNA is TGCGCCAGCAGTGACCTAGCGGGGCCTTACGAGCAGTACTTC. Translation: CASSDLAGPYEQYF.

In its sample, this clonotype was seen a few times. This chain links TRBV27 with TRBJ1-2, with TRBD1 as a possible D gene (6 bases). The CDR3 is 12 amino acids. CDR1 MNHEY and CDR2 SMNVEV come from the germline V gene (reference sequence). Deletions cut 7 bases from V and 8 bases from J, with 14 bases between. CDR3 nucleotide sequence: TGTGCCAGCACAAAACAGGGTGGGGGCTACACCTTC. Its protein is CASTKQGGGYTF.

This clonotype was observed at least ten times. CDR3 in amino acids: CASSSNGQLSSYEQYF. For the CDR3, the DNA is TGCGCCAGCAGCTCAAACGGACAGCTCAGCTCCTACGAGCAGTACTTC. The chain carries TRBV5-1 and TRBJ2-7; TRBD1 is a possible D gene (6 bases). Per the germline V gene, CDR1 is SGHRS and CDR2 is YFSETQ. V gave up 3 bases and J gave up 0 bases, with 16 bases separating them. This CDR3 contains 16 residues.

This clonotype was seen many times. The V call is TRBV10-3, the J call TRBJ1-2; maybe TRBD1 (6 bases). Trimming cost V 2 bases and J 6 bases, with 13 bases left between them. Germline-derived CDR1 and CDR2 are ENHRY and SYGVKD. The CDR3 loop spans 14 amino acids. The CDR3 loop is CAISEEGEWDGYTF. DNA for the CDR3: TGTGCCATCAGTGAGGAGGGGGAATGGGATGGCTACACCTTC.

In this sample, this clonotype turned up many times. The CDR3 loop reads CASSFMGAGLGNQPQHF. The CDR3 DNA reads as TGTGCCAGCAGCTTCATGGGGGCCGGTTTGGGCAATCAGCCCCAGCATTTT. The chain recombines TRBV7-2 with TRBJ1-5, with D maybe TRBD1 (6 bases). Germline CDR1 reads SGHTA; CDR2 reads FQGNSA. The CDR3 is made up of 17 amino acids. V lost 3 bases to trimming and J lost 2 bases, with 17 bases between them.

This clonotype has at least ten counts. The chain has TRBV6-6 and TRBJ2-7; 8 bases agree with TRBD1. V lost 2 bases to trimming and J lost 5 bases; unmatched junction nucleotides: 8. Germline CDR1 is MNHNY and CDR2 is SVGAGI (reference sequence). CDR3 length: 15 amino acids. The CDR3 reads CASSYRPGGRNEQYF. CDR3 DNA: TGTGCCAGCAGTTACAGGCCAGGGGGCAGGAACGAGCAGTACTTC.

By share, this clonotype counts as medium-sized. J is TRBJ2-1 and V is TRBV20-1, with 10 bases identical to TRBD2. The CDR3 spans 14 residues. Germline values: CDR1 DFQATT, CDR2 SNEGSKA (reference sequence). V trimming: 2 bases; J trimming: 7 bases; junction bases outside the gene matches: 5. This chain's CDR3 is CSARSGRAGNEQFF. As DNA, the CDR3 is TGCAGTGCTAGAAGCGGGAGGGCCGGAAATGAGCAGTTCTTC.

Ten or more counts support this clonotype. The chain carries TRBV5-6 and TRBJ1-1, with D tentatively TRBD1 (6 bases). CDR3 length: 15 amino acids. CDR1 SGHDT and CDR2 YYEEEE come from the germline V gene. V was clipped by 3 bases and J by 1 base, with 13 bases between them. CDR3 bases: TGTGCCAGCAGCTGGAGGGGACAAAAGAACACTGAAGCTTTCTTT. Protein product: CASSWRGQKNTEAFF.

This clonotype came up many times. The CDR3 DNA reads TGTGCCAGCAGCTTACTCGCGGCAGATACGCAGTATTTT. Translating it yields CASSLLAADTQYF. V is TRBV7-7 and J is TRBJ2-3; the D is unclear. The length of the CDR3 is 13 residues. Per germline, CDR1 SSHAT and CDR2 FNYEAQ (reference sequence). The germline V and J ends were trimmed by 2 bases and 4 bases, with 7 bases remaining between them. The variable domain in full, completed from reference TRBV7-7 and TRBJ2-3, reads GAGVSQSPRYKVTKRGQDVTLRCDPISSHATLYWYQQALGQGPEFLTYFNYEAQPDKSGLPSDRFSAERPEGSISTLTIQRTEQRDSAMYRCASSLLAADTQYFGPGTRLTVL.